These T cell receptor beta chains were read from a single sample in a study of CD8+ T cells in alopecia areata. Here immunoSEQ multiplex PCR was the method, and the copy in TCRdb shows in-frame clones only, minus some. The sample has 200,000 to 250,000 clones, around 67% seen once; the top ten hold approximately 1.2%. Sequencing used CD4+ T cells sorted from blood, obtained at week 0. The receptors here all came from a human donor with alopecia areata. CDR3s leave out the opening cysteine and the closing phenylalanine or tryptophan. D genes are given only for firm matches.

TRBJ1-4	NA	TRBV7-2	ASSPKYGEKLF
TRBJ1-2	TRBD1	TRBV30	AWLPGQGNGYT
TRBJ2-7	NA	TRBV30	AWSAGFYEQY
TRBJ2-3	NA	TRBV5-6	ASSFGRRTDTQY
TRBJ1-1	TRBD1	TRBV30	AWSPGGNTEAF
TRBJ1-2	NA	TRBV4-1	ASSLGADGANYGYT
TRBJ2-1	TRBD1	TRBV11-2	ASSPQGNEQF
TRBJ2-5	NA	TRBV11-2	ASSRTQETQY
TRBJ1-1	NA	TRBV30	AWSVLGQSEAF
TRBJ2-5	NA	TRBV29-1	SVAVTIETQY
TRBJ2-6	NA	TRBV5-1	ASRPPRAGTSPGANVLT
TRBJ2-7	NA	TRBV5-1	ASSSGTSFIGEQY
TRBJ1-6	TRBD1	TRBV25-1	ASSGGQARSSYNSPLH
TRBJ2-7	NA	TRBV27	ASSYDQGSYEQY
TRBJ1-1	NA	TRBV7-3	ASSAGNYNTEAF
TRBJ2-1	NA	TRBV2	ASSDGHRLF
TRBJ2-1	NA	TRBV9	ASSLGNGNEQF
TRBJ1-1	NA	TRBV29-1	SVEEVTSNTEAF
TRBJ1-2	NA	TRBV30	AWSVLGGYGYT
TRBJ2-7	NA	TRBV30	AWSPGGYEQY
TRBJ1-1	NA	TRBV7-6	ASSYGPGTEAF
TRBJ2-7	NA	TRBV2	ASREQYEQY
TRBJ2-3	NA	TRBV30	AWSWGLLSDTQY
TRBJ1-6	TRBD1	TRBV30	ARNRGEDSPLH
TRBJ2-7	NA	TRBV10-3	AISEPPGRASSYEQY
TRBJ2-7	TRBD1	TRBV4-1	ASSKDRPGDEQY
TRBJ1-1	NA	TRBV29-1	SVEEENTEAF
TRBJ2-5	NA	TRBV29-1	SVGRTVQETQY
TRBJ2-5	TRBD1	TRBV7-2	ASSLRSGQGTGTQY
TRBJ1-1	NA	TRBV10-3	AIRDTGFSEAF
TRBJ2-3	NA	TRBV29-1	SVEDQQYTQY
TRBJ1-1	NA	TRBV6-5	ASSKGGRGTEAF
TRBJ2-3	TRBD2	TRBV6-5	ASSPRLAGASTGY
TRBJ2-5	NA	TRBV30	AWALGGQETQY
TRBJ2-3	NA	TRBV7-2	AGRRPGTDTQY
TRBJ2-5	NA	TRBV29-1	SVARAEETQY
TRBJ1-2	NA	TRBV14	ASSQSRSSGYT
TRBJ2-2	NA	TRBV5-6	ASSLPGPNTGELF
TRBJ2-5	NA	TRBV4-3	ASSQGVDNRETQY
TRBJ1-1	TRBD1	TRBV7-6	ASSPKTGRDTEAF
TRBJ2-7	TRBD1	TRBV6-5	ASSRDSYEQY
TRBJ1-2	NA	TRBV19	ASSMNHRVEYGYT
TRBJ1-5	NA	TRBV27	ASRYRADTGQPQH
TRBJ2-7	NA	TRBV18	ASSPTTDAYEQY
TRBJ1-1	NA	TRBV7-9	ASSSWGGETEAF